This entry lists 8 T cell receptor beta chains sequenced from one sample in a study of technical replicates of blood from a few donors. Assay: immunoSEQ multiplex PCR; the TCRdb copy retains only in-frame clones and omits some. The sample holds about 61,000 clones; approximately 97% are singletons and the top ten take about 0.19%. Sample: T cells isolated from PBMCs. These receptors originate from a human donor in good health.

The chain employs TRBV30 and TRBJ1-2, with TRBD1 matching over 9 bases. Looked up from germline, CDR1 is GTSNPN and CDR2 is SVGIG (reference sequence). The V gene end was trimmed by 2 bases and the J gene end by 7 bases; junction bases not matched to a gene: 5. The length of the CDR3 is 13 residues. The CDR3 bases are TGTGCCTGGAGTATAGGACAGGGGACTGGCTACACCTTC. This translates into CAWSIGQGTGYTF.

The chain is built from TRBV9 and TRBJ1-3; TRBD1 might be the D (5 bases). This CDR3 has 15 amino acids. CDR1 is SGDLS, CDR2 YYNGEE, per germline. V dropped 0 bases and J dropped 4 bases, with 11 bases sitting between them. This chain's CDR3 is CASSVVPGSGNTIYF. DNA of the CDR3: TGTGCCAGCAGCGTAGTTCCAGGGTCCGGAAACACCATATATTTT. Full variable domain (outside the CDR3, taken from reference TRBV9 and TRBJ1-3): DSGVTQTPKHLITATGQRVTLRCSPRSGDLSVYWYQQSLDQGLQFLIQYYNGEERAKGNILERFSAQQFPDLHSELNLSSLELGDSALYFCASSVVPGSGNTIYFGEGSWLTVV.

This clone was seen just once. The chain recombines TRBV25-1 with TRBJ1-1; TRBD1 aligns across 7 bases. Trimming took 6 bases from V and 4 from J; bases not matched to a gene: 5. CDR3 length: 13 amino acids. Germline CDR1 reads MGHDK; CDR2 reads SYGVNS. The CDR3, as DNA: TGTGCCAGCAGGCCGGGGACAGCCACTGAAGCTTTCTTT. This gives the protein CASRPGTATEAFF.

This chain uses TRBV6-1 with TRBJ2-7; weak D call: TRBD1 (6 bases). Deletions cut 2 bases from V and 2 bases from J, with 19 bases between. This CDR3 has 17 amino acids. CDR1 is MNHNS, CDR2 SASEGT, per germline. The CDR3 here is CASSEWGHDRLTYEQYF. CDR3 coding DNA: TGTGCCAGCAGTGAATGGGGGCACGACAGGCTAACCTACGAGCAGTACTTC.

The chain uses TRBV9 and TRBJ2-7; maybe TRBD2 (5 bases). V lost 2 bases to trimming and J lost 1 base, with 13 bases between them. The CDR3 is made up of 15 amino acids. The germline CDR1 and CDR2 sequences are SGDLS and YYNGEE. CDR3 region: CASSVGASGSYEQYF. The CDR3 nucleotides are TGTGCCAGCAGCGTTGGCGCCTCGGGGTCCTACGAGCAGTACTTC.

V is TRBV11-3 and J is TRBJ2-7; the D is unclear. Germline CDR1 is SGHNT and CDR2 is YENEEA. The CDR3 has 12 amino acids. Trimming took off 0 bases at V and 7 bases at J, with 7 bases between the two ends. DNA of the CDR3: TGTGCCAGCAGCTTAGAAGTACATGAGCAGTACTTC. Encoded protein: CASSLEVHEQYF.

This clone was seen just once. This sequence joins TRBV10-1 and TRBJ2-2, with TRBD2 as a possible D gene (6 bases). The CDR3 is 13 residues long. Germline CDR1 WNHNN, CDR2 SYGVQD (reference sequence). The V end lost 6 bases, the J end lost 6 bases, and 11 bases lay between the germline ends. CDR3 DNA: TGCGCCAGCAGGGCCGGGAGCCCCGGGGAGCTGTTTTTT. Protein sequence: CASRAGSPGELFF.

J is TRBJ2-2 and V is TRBV7-6, with D maybe TRBD2 (5 bases). CDR1 SGHVS and CDR2 FNYEAQ come from the germline V gene. This CDR3 spans 20 amino acids. The V end was cut by 1 base, the J end by 4 bases, with 25 bases between. The CDR3 sequence: CASSLELIRVSGKPTGELFF. In DNA, the CDR3 is TGTGCCAGCAGCTTAGAACTGATCCGCGTCAGCGGAAAGCCCACCGGGGAGCTGTTTTTT. Combining the CDR3 with reference TRBV7-6 and TRBJ2-2 gives the whole variable domain GAGVSQSPRYKVTKRGQDVALRCDPISGHVSLYWYRQALGQGPEFLTYFNYEAQQDKSGLPNDRFSAERPEGSISTLTIQRTEQRDSAMYRCASSLELIRVSGKPTGELFFGEGSRLTVL.